These 25 T cell receptor beta chains share one sample of origin, sequenced in a study of T cell changes during pregnancy in multiple sclerosis. Some clones are missing from TCRdb's copy, which holds only in-frame ones; the method was immunoSEQ multiplex PCR. This sample yields roughly 110,000 clones, of which more than 85% are seen a single time; 1.5% belongs to the top ten. This sample comprised peripheral blood, obtained in the third trimester of pregnancy. The receptors were gathered from a female donor with multiple sclerosis, enrolled in a pregnancy study.

V usage is TRBV10-3 and J usage is TRBJ2-3; D is unresolved. V was pared by 7 bases and J by 0 bases, with 5 bases between. CDR3 length equals 12 residues. In germline, CDR1 is ENHRY, CDR2 SYGVKD. The CDR3 is CAITSSTDTQYF. The DNA for the CDR3 is TGTGCCATCACTTCTAGCACAGATACGCAGTATTTT.

The CDR3 loop reads CAWSSPGRNTEAFF. The CDR3 coding sequence is TGTGCCTGGAGTTCCCCGGGGAGGAACACTGAAGCTTTCTTT. V usage is TRBV30 and J usage is TRBJ1-1; D ambiguous. Trimming took off 2 bases at V and 1 base at J, with 11 bases between the two ends. Germline lookup yields CDR1 GTSNPN and CDR2 SVGIG (reference sequence). This CDR3 region has 14 residues.

V is TRBV5-4 and J is TRBJ1-1, with 8 bases identical to TRBD1. This CDR3 is 15 amino acids long. J gave up 0 bases and V 4 bases, and 5 bases lay outside the gene matches. The germline gives CDR1 SGHNT, CDR2 YYREEE (reference sequence). This CDR3 reads CASSLYRGLNTEAFF. The CDR3, as DNA: TGTGCCAGCAGCCTATACAGGGGGTTGAACACTGAAGCTTTCTTT.

CDR3 bases: TGCGCCAGCAGCTTGGGACAGAGCACAGATACGCAGTATTTT. Amino acid sequence: CASSLGQSTDTQYF. The genes are TRBV5-1 and TRBJ2-3, with a possible D match to TRBD1 (5 bases). Between the trimmed V and J ends, which lost 0 bases and 0 bases, there was a span of 5 bases. Germline V CDR1 and CDR2: SGHRS, YFSETQ. The CDR3 runs 14 residues. Based on the CDR3 plus reference TRBV5-1 and TRBJ2-3, the full variable domain is KAGVTQTPRYLIKTRGQQVTLSCSPISGHRSVSWYQQTPGQGLQFLFEYFSETQRNKGNFPGRFSGRQFSNSRSEMNVSTLELGDSALYLCASSLGQSTDTQYFGPGTRLTVL.

The chain combines TRBV6-6 with TRBJ1-1; unclear D gene. Per the germline V gene, CDR1 is MNHNY and CDR2 is SVGAGI (reference sequence). This CDR3 is built from 13 residues. V was shortened by 7 bases and J by 1 base, with 10 bases between the two germline ends. CDR3 in DNA: TGTGCCAGCAAAAAACTGTCGAACACTGAAGCTTTCTTT. Amino acid sequence: CASKKLSNTEAFF.

For the CDR3, the DNA is TGTGCCAGTAGTGGTCAGGGGAAGGACCCTGAAGCTTTCTTT. Protein product: CASSGQGKDPEAFF. J is TRBJ1-1 and V is TRBV19, with D possibly TRBD1 on 6 matching bases. CDR1 LNHDA and CDR2 SQIVND come from the germline V gene (reference sequence). The germline V and J ends were trimmed by 5 bases and 6 bases, with 16 bases remaining between them. CDR3 length: 14 residues.

To note about this clone: Other nucleotide sequences in the sample specify the same CDR3. This chain uses TRBV5-1 with TRBJ1-5, with D tentatively TRBD1 (5 bases). Trimming shortened V by 0 bases and J by 1 base, and 8 bases separated the two germline ends. The germline V gene has CDR1 SGHRS and CDR2 YFSETQ. CDR3 length: 15 residues. The CDR3 protein is CASSLDPGSNQPQHF. CDR3 nucleotides: TGCGCCAGCAGCTTGGATCCAGGGAGCAATCAGCCCCAGCATTTT.

J is TRBJ2-1 and V is TRBV7-3, with D possibly matching TRBD2 (5 bases). The V end was cut by 0 bases, the J end by 8 bases, with 14 bases between. Germline loops: CDR1 SGHTA, CDR2 FQGTGA. The CDR3 loop spans 15 amino acids. The CDR3 nucleotides read TGTGCCAGCAGCTTAACGCCGGGATCTAACGATGAGCAGTTCTTC. This translates into CASSLTPGSNDEQFF.

The chain recombines TRBV12-1 with TRBJ2-2; the table gives TRBD2 as D, unverified against the DNA. TRBV12-1 is an annotated pseudogene. This CDR3 is built from 16 residues. In DNA, the CDR3 is TGTGCCAGCAGCTTTGAGAGCGGAACGAACACCGGGGAGCTGTTTTTT. Protein product: CASSFESGTNTGELFF.

This chain uses TRBV14 with TRBJ1-2; D unresolved. This CDR3 contains 17 residues. Trimming cost V 4 bases and J 0 bases, with 18 bases left between them. The germline CDR1 and CDR2 sequences are SGHDN and FVKESK. The CDR3 DNA reads TGTGCCAGCAGCCCCCCGGGTCACAACCCTTCTAACTATGGCTACACCTTC. The encoded protein is CASSPPGHNPSNYGYTF.

The gene calls are TRBV7-2 and TRBJ2-3; D remains unclear. The CDR3 has 14 residues. CDR1 is SGHTA, CDR2 FQGNSA, per germline. Deletions cut 1 base from V and 4 bases from J, with 9 bases between. The CDR3 region has the DNA TGTGCCAGCAGCTTAGGCGGTTCGGCAGATACGCAGTATTTT. Amino acids: CASSLGGSADTQYF. Full variable domain (missing parts from reference TRBV7-2 and TRBJ2-3): GAGVSQSPSNKVTEKGKDVELRCDPISGHTALYWYRQSLGQGLEFLIYFQGNSAPDKSGLPSDRFSAERTGGSVSTLTIQRTQQEDSAVYLCASSLGGSADTQYFGPGTRLTVL.

The gene calls are TRBV9 and TRBJ2-5, with D unclear. Germline V gene sequence: CDR1 SGDLS, CDR2 YYNGEE. The length of the CDR3 is 13 residues. Trimming cost V 4 bases and J 2 bases, with 9 bases left between them. For the CDR3, the DNA is TGTGCCAGCAGCAGACTCGCACAAGAGACCCAGTACTTC. Translated, it gives CASSRLAQETQYF. The full variable domain, rest sourced from reference TRBV9 and TRBJ2-5, is DSGVTQTPKHLITATGQRVTLRCSPRSGDLSVYWYQQSLDQGLQFLIQYYNGEERAKGNILERFSAQQFPDLHSELNLSSLELGDSALYFCASSRLAQETQYFGPGTRLLVL.

This chain links TRBV28 with TRBJ2-7; 7 bases align to TRBD1. Germline CDR1 reads MDHEN; CDR2 reads SYDVKM. The CDR3 length is 14 residues. With 3 bases clipped from V and 3 bases from J, the junction kept 5 bases outside the gene matches. The chain's CDR3 is CASSFPGTDYEQYF. The CDR3 DNA sequence: TGTGCCAGCAGTTTTCCCGGGACAGACTACGAGCAGTACTTC.

The chain joins TRBV30 to TRBJ2-3; D not resolved. Looked up from germline, CDR1 is GTSNPN and CDR2 is SVGIG (reference sequence). V was trimmed by 0 bases and J by 3 bases, leaving 7 bases between them. This CDR3 has 13 residues. In nucleotides, the CDR3 is TGTGCCTGGAGTGTATCAGCGACAGATACGCAGTATTTT. Protein product: CAWSVSATDTQYF.

This rearrangement joins TRBV5-1 to TRBJ2-7; 12 bases agree with TRBD2. This CDR3 spans 15 amino acids. V shed 5 bases, J shed 2 bases, and the junction held 5 bases outside the gene matches. Per the germline V gene, CDR1 is SGHRS and CDR2 is YFSETQ. CDR3 region: CASRWGTSGPYEQYF. The CDR3 bases are TGCGCCAGCAGGTGGGGGACTAGCGGGCCCTACGAGCAGTACTTC.

The gene calls are TRBV4-1 and TRBJ2-3, with a tentative D call TRBD1 (6 bases). The CDR3 contains 16 residues. Trimming took 4 bases from V and 6 from J, leaving 20 bases between them. Per the germline V gene, CDR1 is MGHRA and CDR2 is YSYEKL. Here the CDR3 DNA reads TGCGCCAGCAGCCGAGGGGGTGTGGGGCGTGTGGATACGCAGTATTTT. Encoded protein: CASSRGGVGRVDTQYF.

The chain uses TRBV30 and TRBJ2-3; unclear D gene. The CDR3 is 13 amino acids. The V end lost 5 bases, the J end lost 0 bases, and 9 bases lay between the germline ends. Germline loops: CDR1 GTSNPN, CDR2 SVGIG (reference sequence). CDR3 nucleotides: TGTGCCTGGTCTGCGATTAGCACAGATACGCAGTATTTT. This codes for CAWSAISTDTQYF.

The rearrangement links TRBV7-9 to TRBJ1-2; 9 bases align to TRBD1. Trimming took 5 bases from V and 8 from J; bases not matched to a gene: 3. The CDR3 consists of 12 residues. The germline V gene encodes CDR1 SEHNR and CDR2 FQNEAQ (reference sequence). CDR3 nucleotide sequence: TGTGCCAGCAGCCCTACAGGGGGCGGCTACACCTTC. This translates into CASSPTGGGYTF.

This chain connects TRBV5-4 to TRBJ1-1; TRBD1 agrees at 12 bases. The trim removed 2 bases at V and 3 bases at J, leaving 2 bases unmatched. The CDR3 has 15 residues. Germline V gene data show CDR1 as SGHNT and CDR2 as YYREEE (reference sequence). CDR3 region: CASSFRDRGHTEAFF. CDR3 sequence (DNA): TGTGCCAGCAGCTTCCGGGACAGGGGGCACACTGAAGCTTTCTTT.

The rearrangement links TRBV7-2 to TRBJ2-1, with TRBD2 as a possible D gene (5 bases). Trimming took 4 bases from V and 7 from J, leaving 20 bases between them. The CDR3 extends over 16 amino acids. Germline CDR1 reads SGHTA; CDR2 reads FQGNSA. CDR3 residues: CASSYRLGVGLNEQFF. DNA for the CDR3: TGTGCCAGCAGCTATCGGCTGGGAGTAGGGTTGAATGAGCAGTTCTTC. Full variable domain (rest looked up from reference TRBV7-2 and TRBJ2-1): GAGVSQSPSNKVTEKGKDVELRCDPISGHTALYWYRQSLGQGLEFLIYFQGNSAPDKSGLPSDRFSAERTGGSVSTLTIQRTQQEDSAVYLCASSYRLGVGLNEQFFGPGTRLTVL.

This sequence joins TRBV28 and TRBJ2-3; maybe TRBD2 (6 bases). This CDR3 spans 16 amino acids. Germline V gene sequence: CDR1 MDHEN, CDR2 SYDVKM. The germline V and J ends were trimmed by 4 bases and 8 bases, with 22 bases remaining between them. The CDR3 region is CASSSPGLPTIPTQYF. The CDR3 DNA sequence: TGTGCCAGCAGTTCCCCGGGACTCCCAACCATTCCTACGCAGTATTTT.

The chain employs TRBV15 and TRBJ1-4; D possibly corresponds to TRBD1 (5 bases). Looked up from germline, CDR1 is LNHNV and CDR2 is YYDKDF (reference sequence). The CDR3 consists of 15 residues. Trimming cost V 4 bases and J 3 bases, with 12 bases left between them. The CDR3 nucleotides are TGTGCCACCAGCAATAAGCAGGGCCCTAATGAAAAACTGTTTTTT. It codes for CATSNKQGPNEKLFF. Full variable domain (rest looked up from reference TRBV15 and TRBJ1-4): DAMVIQNPRYQVTQFGKPVTLSCSQTLNHNVMYWYQQKSSQAPKLLFHYYDKDFNNEADTPDNFQSRRPNTSFCFLDIRSPGLGDTAMYLCATSNKQGPNEKLFFGSGTQLSVL.

This chain connects TRBV6-5 to TRBJ2-5; 10 bases map to TRBD2. The CDR3 runs 15 residues. V was pared by 6 bases and J by 2 bases, with 6 bases of the junction left unmatched. The germline V gene has CDR1 MNHEY and CDR2 SVGAGI. CDR3 DNA sequence: TGTGCCAGCAGCCCCGGACTAGCGGTACAAGAGACCCAGTACTTC. Encoded protein: CASSPGLAVQETQYF.

This clone is a singleton in its sample. The chain links TRBV25-1 to TRBJ2-5, with 7 bases aligning to TRBD2. CDR1 and CDR2 from the germline V gene are MGHDK and SYGVNS. Trimming cost V 7 bases and J 1 base; bases outside gene matches: 9. This CDR3 has 15 residues. Written as DNA, the CDR3 is TGTGCCAGCACTCCTCCTTGGGGGGGCCAAGAGACCCAGTACTTC. This encodes CASTPPWGGQETQYF.

This clone appeared a few times. V and J are TRBV5-1 and TRBJ1-1; no clear D gene. Trimming shortened V by 0 bases and J by 2 bases, and 11 bases separated the two germline ends. Germline assignment: CDR1 SGHRS and CDR2 YFSETQ. The CDR3 is made up of 15 amino acids. CDR3: CASSLDGRSNTEAFF. DNA of the CDR3: TGCGCCAGCAGCTTGGATGGTAGGAGTAACACTGAAGCTTTCTTT.